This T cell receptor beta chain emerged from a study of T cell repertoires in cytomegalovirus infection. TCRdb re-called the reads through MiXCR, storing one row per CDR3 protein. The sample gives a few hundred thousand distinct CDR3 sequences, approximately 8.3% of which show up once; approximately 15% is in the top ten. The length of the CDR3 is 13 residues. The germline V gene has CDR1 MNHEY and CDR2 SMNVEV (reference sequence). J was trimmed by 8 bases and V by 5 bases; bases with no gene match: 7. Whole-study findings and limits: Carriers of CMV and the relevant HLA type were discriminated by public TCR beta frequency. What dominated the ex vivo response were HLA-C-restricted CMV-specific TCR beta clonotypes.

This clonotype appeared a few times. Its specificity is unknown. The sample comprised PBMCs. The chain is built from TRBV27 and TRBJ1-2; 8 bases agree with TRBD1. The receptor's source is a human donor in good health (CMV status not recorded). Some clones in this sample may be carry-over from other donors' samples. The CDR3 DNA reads TGTGCCAGCAGTGCATCAGGGGGCGTCGGCTACACCTTC. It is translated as CASSASGGVGYTF.